A single sample gave rise to the 17 T cell receptor beta chains below, sequenced in a study of vaccination and CD4 T cells after COVID-19 (dated 2022 in TCRdb). Libraries were prepared through PCR. The sequencer listed for this sample is Illumina iSeq 100. DNA from cultured CD4+ T cells was subjected to TCR sequencing with the Oncomine TCR Beta short-read assay at the Johns Hopkins FTIC core. In TCRdb, the public reads were trimmed at Q25 with fastp and aligned with MiXCR, with productive beta chains retained. Merged by CDR3 protein, the rows form single entries marked with the most common genes and DNA. The sample yields about 19,000 distinct CDR3 sequences; around 55% were counted once. The ten largest clonotypes hold approximately 7.5% of the sample. Taken with the paper, the label for treatment or condition translates to: roughly nine-day PBMC culture with coronavirus spike peptide pools or control peptides (ViraFEST assay).

No antigen is known for these receptors. The sample taken for sequencing was CD4+ T cells from blood, cultured in vitro. The origin of the receptors is a human donor who had recovered from COVID-19.

There are a few counts of this clonotype. This chain connects TRBV20-1 to TRBJ1-2; D may be TRBD1 (6 bases). This CDR3 has 11 residues. V lost 1 base to trimming and J lost 10 bases, with 10 bases between them. The germline CDR1 and CDR2 sequences are DFQATT and SNEGSKA (reference sequence). The CDR3 DNA is TGCAGTGCTAGAGCCCAGGGGAACTACACCTTC. Translated: CSARAQGNYTF.

The rearrangement links TRBV7-8 to TRBJ1-1, with 8 bases fitting TRBD1. The ends lost 1 base at V and 8 bases at J; junction bases unmatched: 3. Per germline, CDR1 SGHVS and CDR2 FQNEAQ. There are 13 residues in the CDR3. The CDR3, as DNA: TGTGCCAGCAGCTTAGGACAGGGGAAAGAAGCTTTCTTT. Protein product: CASSLGQGKEAFF.

The chain uses TRBV7-9 and TRBJ2-5; D is perhaps TRBD1 (5 bases). The CDR3 runs to 15 residues. Per the germline V gene, CDR1 is SEHNR and CDR2 is FQNEAQ (reference sequence). The V and J ends lost 5 bases and 2 bases respectively, with 15 bases between them. The CDR3, as DNA: TGTGCCAGCAGCCGCATCTCAGGGATTCAAGAGACCCAGTACTTC. It codes for CASSRISGIQETQYF.

The V call is TRBV20-1, the J call TRBJ1-4; maybe TRBD1 (5 bases). Trimming removed 3 bases from V and 8 bases from J, with 19 bases in between. In germline, CDR1 is DFQATT, CDR2 SNEGSKA (reference sequence). This CDR3 is built from 15 residues. The CDR3 bases are TGCAGTGCTAGGGACCCCTGGCAGGGAGGGGAAAAACTGTTTTTT. Its translation: CSARDPWQGGEKLFF.

This clonotype was picked up a small number of times. The rearrangement links TRBV27 to TRBJ2-7; D is perhaps TRBD2 (6 bases). The germline V gene has CDR1 MNHEY and CDR2 SMNVEV (reference sequence). V was trimmed by 0 bases and J by 6 bases, leaving 12 bases between them. The CDR3 is made up of 14 amino acids. CDR3 protein: CASSLSGGYLEQYF. The DNA of the CDR3 is TGTGCCAGCAGTTTATCAGGAGGGTATCTCGAGCAGTACTTC.

The chain combines TRBV9 with TRBJ1-2, with 9 bases aligning to TRBD1. Trimming at V came to 4 bases and at J to 8 bases, leaving 18 bases not matched to a gene. The germline V gene has CDR1 SGDLS and CDR2 YYNGEE. The CDR3 covers 17 residues. CDR3 coding DNA: TGTGCCAGCAGCCCACGCGGGGACAGGGATTCGGAGCGAGGCTACACCTTC. Its protein is CASSPRGDRDSERGYTF.

This clonotype has more than one count but fewer than ten. V is TRBV12-3 or TRBV12-4 and J is TRBJ2-3; the D is unclear. CDR3 size: 12 residues. The germline V and J ends were trimmed by 2 bases and 10 bases, with 10 bases remaining between them. The CDR3 DNA follows: TGTGCCAGCAGTTTAAGGGCCAGGCCGCAGTATTTT. Translated: CASSLRARPQYF.

The V and J genes are TRBV2 and TRBJ2-1, with TRBD2 identical over 16 bases. The ends lost 6 bases at V and 6 bases at J; junction bases unmatched: 2. The CDR3 extends over 15 amino acids. From germline, CDR1 is SNHLY and CDR2 FYNNEI. This chain's CDR3 is CASSGTSGRANEQFF. CDR3 nucleotide sequence: TGTGCCAGCAGCGGGACTAGCGGGAGGGCCAATGAGCAGTTCTTC.

This clonotype came up once. V gene TRBV19 combines with J gene TRBJ1-1; D is uncertain. The CDR3 loop spans 13 amino acids. V gave up 5 bases and J gave up 5 bases, with 12 bases separating them. Germline CDR1 reads LNHDA; CDR2 reads SQIVND (reference sequence). CDR3 nucleotides: TGTGCCAGTAGTTTGGGCCGGGATACTGAAGCTTTCTTT. It specifies CASSLGRDTEAFF.

The chain joins TRBV20-1 to TRBJ1-4; unclear D gene. CDR3 length equals 13 residues. Germline CDR1 is DFQATT and CDR2 is SNEGSKA (reference sequence). V lost 4 bases and J lost 2, with 8 bases in between. CDR3 amino acids: CSANGRTNEKLFF. In nucleotides, the CDR3 is TGCAGTGCTAATGGGAGGACTAATGAAAAACTGTTTTTT.

The chain combines TRBV27 with TRBJ2-1; 9 bases line up with TRBD2. This CDR3 comprises 16 residues. Germline V CDR1 and CDR2: MNHEY, SMNVEV (reference sequence). The V segment lost 6 bases and the J segment 7 bases; nucleotides outside the gene matches: 13. In DNA form, the CDR3 reads TGTGCCAGCAGGCCTAGCGGGACAACTCCTGGGAATGAGCAGTTCTTC. Its protein is CASRPSGTTPGNEQFF.

The chain recombines TRBV25-1 with TRBJ1-1, with D possibly TRBD1 on 5 matching bases. V lost 3 bases and J 5 bases, leaving 13 bases between the germline ends. The CDR3 runs 14 residues. Germline lookup yields CDR1 MGHDK and CDR2 SYGVNS. In DNA, the CDR3 is TGTGCCAGCAGTGAGTCCCAGGGTTGGACTGAAGCTTTCTTT. Amino acid sequence: CASSESQGWTEAFF.

The chain is built from TRBV11-2 and TRBJ2-3; a possible D gene is TRBD2 (5 bases). The length of the CDR3 is 15 residues. The germline V gene has CDR1 SGHAT and CDR2 FQNNGV. With 1 base removed from V and 6 bases from J, the gap between germline ends came to 14 bases. The CDR3 region has the DNA TGTGCCAGCAGCTTAGCCGGTTACACGGGGGATACGCAGTATTTT. This sequence encodes CASSLAGYTGDTQYF.

This rearrangement joins TRBV18 to TRBJ1-1, with D unresolved. Germline CDR1 and CDR2: KGHSH and LQKENI. The CDR3 loop spans 13 amino acids. V lost 3 bases, J lost 3 bases, and 8 bases lay in between. The DNA for the CDR3 is TGTGCCAGCTCACCTCAGGAGGACACTGAAGCTTTCTTT. As protein: CASSPQEDTEAFF.

The V gene is TRBV28, the J gene TRBJ1-5, with D unresolved. This CDR3 is built from 12 residues. Germline CDR1 and CDR2: MDHEN and SYDVKM. Trimming took off 7 bases at V and 4 bases at J, with 8 bases between the two ends. The DNA for the CDR3 is TGTGCCAGCAAAGACACTAATCAGCCCCAGCATTTT. As protein: CASKDTNQPQHF.

The chain couples TRBV6-1 to TRBJ2-7, with TRBD2 identical over 9 bases. The CDR3 consists of 14 residues. Trimming removed 6 bases from V and 1 base from J; junction bases left unmatched: 4. Germline V gene lookup returns CDR1 MNHNS and CDR2 SASEGT. For the CDR3, the DNA is TGTGCCAGCAGGATCCTAGCGGGGTCCTACGAGCAGTACTTC. Translating it yields CASRILAGSYEQYF.

This clonotype showed up just a few times. V is TRBV27 and J is TRBJ1-5, with D tentatively TRBD1 (6 bases). CDR1 and CDR2 (germline): MNHEY, SMNVEV (reference sequence). There are 12 residues in the CDR3. V dropped 4 bases and J dropped 9 bases, with 10 bases sitting between them. The CDR3 here is CASSYARGPQHF. The CDR3 DNA follows: TGTGCCAGCAGTTACGCCAGGGGGCCCCAGCATTTT.